A selection of T cell receptor beta chains follows, all from one sample in a study of T cell changes during pregnancy in multiple sclerosis. This table comes from immunoSEQ multiplex PCR, and its TCRdb copy is limited to in-frame clones, with some not included. Seen here are over 80,000 clones, about nine tenths observed once, and the top ten hold approximately 0.76%. The sample here was peripheral blood, taken in the second trimester of pregnancy. These receptors were collected from a female donor in good health, enrolled as a control in a pregnancy study. The CDR3 runs from the conserved cysteine through the conserved F or W. Fields, in order: clone size, J gene, V gene, D gene, CDR3 DNA, CDR3 protein. The D gene is left open where the match is weak. The size field is filled for only some rows; it gives once, few, many or a size class.

>.|TRBJ2-7|TRBV2|.
TGTGCCAGCAGTGGGCGAACAGGTACCTACGAGCAGTACTTC
CASSGRTGTYEQYF
>.|TRBJ2-7|TRBV4-1|TRBD2
TGCGCCAGCAGCCACCTAGCGGAGAGCTCCTACGAGCAGTACTTC
CASSHLAESSYEQYF
>.|TRBJ1-1|TRBV5-1|.
TGCGCCAGCACCTGGGGGGGTCCGGACACTGAAGCTTTCTTT
CASTWGGPDTEAFF
>once|TRBJ2-7|TRBV7-2|TRBD1
TGTGCCAGCAGCTTAGGGACAGGGATTTCCTACGAGCAGTACTTC
CASSLGTGISYEQYF
>.|TRBJ2-4|TRBV28|.
TGTGCCAGCAGCTCCCTACAGGGTTCCAAAAACATTCAGTACTTC
CASSSLQGSKNIQYF
>.|TRBJ1-1|TRBV7-9|TRBD1
TGTGCCAGCAGCTTAGGCGCCGGGACAGAGGTAAATGAAGCTTTCTTT
CASSLGAGTEVNEAFF
>.|TRBJ1-5|TRBV7-8|.
TGTGCCAGCAGCTTAAGAGGCCGCAATCAGCCCCAGCATTTT
CASSLRGRNQPQHF
>.|TRBJ1-1|TRBV27|TRBD1
TGTGCCAGCAGTCTTCGAACCCGGGACAGGGTACCTGAAGCTTTCTTT
CASSLRTRDRVPEAFF
>.|TRBJ1-1|TRBV18|TRBD1
TGTGCCAGCTCGCGGAGGATACAGGGGCCACTGAACACTGAAGCTTTCTTT
CASSRRIQGPLNTEAFF
>once|TRBJ2-2|TRBV6-5|TRBD1
TGTGCCAGCAGTTGGGGTGGTAGGGGGCGCGGGCTGTTTTTT
CASSWGGRGRGLFF
>.|TRBJ1-2|TRBV19|.
TGTGCCAGTAGTACGGCCAGGGGATTCTATGGCTACACCTTC
CASSTARGFYGYTF
>.|TRBJ1-3|TRBV28|.
TGTGCCAGTTCAGAGGTACACACCATATATTTT
CASSEVHTIYF
>.|TRBJ1-2|TRBV5-6|.
TGTGCCAGCAGCTTGTCAAGGCAGGATGGCTACACCTTC
CASSLSRQDGYTF
>.|TRBJ1-4|TRBV19|.
TGTGCCAGTAGACCTGGGCCAGGGGATAATGAAAAACTGTTTTTT
CASRPGPGDNEKLFF
>.|TRBJ1-5|TRBV18|TRBD1
TGTGCCAGCTCAACACAGGGGAATGGCAATCAGCCCCAGCATTTT
CASSTQGNGNQPQHF
>.|TRBJ2-5|TRBV28|.
TGTGCCAGCAGTCCGACTATCTTGGAGGAGACCCAGTACTTC
CASSPTILEETQYF